This is a list of T cell receptor beta chains from one sample in a study of control samples from healthy donors and cancer patients. The method was immunoSEQ multiplex PCR; TCRdb's version includes in-frame clones alone and lacks a portion of them. This repertoire shows 140,000 or so clones, about 94% found once; its top ten account for over 12%. Sample: PBMCs. These receptor sequences come from a man in his 60s with colorectal cancer. The CDR3 runs from the conserved cysteine through the conserved F or W. D genes are given only for firm matches. Clone size, where shown, is once, few, many, or a class for clones that have expanded.

clone_size	d_call	j_call	v_call	cdr3_aa	cdr3_nt
once	TRBD2	TRBJ2-5	TRBV7-8	CASSFRPILAGIKTQYF	TGTGCCAGCAGCTTCAGACCCATCCTAGCGGGGATAAAGACCCAGTACTTC
NA	TRBD1	TRBJ1-2	TRBV19	CASSWGQGDGYTF	TGTGCCAGTAGTTGGGGACAGGGTGATGGCTACACCTTC
NA	TRBD2	TRBJ2-3	TRBV5-1	CASSPGGDTQYF	TGCGCCAGCAGCCCGGGGGGAGATACGCAGTATTTT
NA	NA	TRBJ1-1	TRBV10-3	CAISETVMNTEAFF	TGTGCCATCAGTGAGACGGTAATGAACACTGAAGCTTTCTTT
NA	NA	TRBJ1-1	TRBV6-5	CASRTLQGWDTEAFF	TGTGCCAGCAGAACCTTACAGGGTTGGGACACTGAAGCTTTCTTT
NA	NA	TRBJ1-5	TRBV18	CASSPMGPSNQPQHF	TGTGCCAGCTCACCTATGGGCCCTAGCAATCAGCCCCAGCATTTT
NA	NA	TRBJ1-4	TRBV7-9	CASSDQDGPTNEKLFF	TGTGCCAGCAGCGACCAGGACGGTCCAACTAATGAAAAACTGTTTTTT
NA	NA	TRBJ1-2	TRBV23-1	CASSLRGEYGYTF	TGCGCCAGCAGCCTCAGAGGTGAGTATGGCTACACCTTC
NA	TRBD2	TRBJ2-7	TRBV9	CASSPRTSGLEQYF	TGTGCCAGCAGCCCACGGACTAGCGGTCTCGAGCAGTACTTC
NA	TRBD1	TRBJ1-2	TRBV5-1	CASSGQGALDYGYTF	TGCGCCAGCTCGGGTCAGGGGGCGCTGGACTATGGCTACACCTTC
NA	TRBD1	TRBJ1-1	TRBV7-2	CASSPGQAVNTEAFF	TGTGCCAGCAGCCCCGGACAGGCAGTGAACACTGAAGCTTTCTTT
few	NA	TRBJ1-2	TRBV15	CATSRDRIREREDGYTF	TGTGCCACCAGCAGAGATAGAATACGCGAGAGGGAAGATGGCTACACCTTC
NA	NA	TRBJ1-5	TRBV27	CASSPSGASTNQPQHF	TGTGCCAGCAGTCCCTCTGGGGCCAGCACGAATCAGCCCCAGCATTTT
once	NA	TRBJ2-3	TRBV19	CASSISQGHRTDTQYF	TGTGCCAGTAGTATTTCCCAGGGGCACCGCACAGATACGCAGTATTTT
NA	NA	TRBJ2-1	TRBV27	CASSFRGDEQFF	TGTGCCAGCAGTTTCAGGGGTGATGAGCAGTTCTTC
NA	TRBD1	TRBJ1-1	TRBV10-1	CASSEGDRAMAFF	TGCGCCAGCAGTGAGGGGGACAGGGCAATGGCTTTCTTT
NA	NA	TRBJ2-2	TRBV7-2	CASSLNGAGTPGELFF	TGTGCCAGCAGCCTAAACGGGGCAGGGACACCCGGGGAGCTGTTTTTT
NA	NA	TRBJ2-7	TRBV14	CASSQDSGTGAYEQYF	TGTGCCAGCAGCCAAGATTCGGGGACGGGAGCCTACGAGCAGTACTTC
NA	NA	TRBJ2-7	TRBV7-9	CASSSGTYEQYF	TGTGCCAGCAGCTCCGGGACCTACGAGCAGTACTTC
NA	NA	TRBJ1-1	TRBV7-9	CASSLAPSHTEAFF	TGTGCCAGCAGCTTAGCTCCGTCGCACACTGAAGCTTTCTTT
NA	NA	TRBJ2-4	TRBV11-2	CASSARGELAKNIQYF	TGTGCCAGCAGCGCAAGGGGCGAACTAGCCAAAAACATTCAGTACTTC
once	NA	TRBJ1-5	TRBV19	CASSTQQGNNQPQHF	TGTGCCAGTAGTACCCAGCAGGGTAACAATCAGCCCCAGCATTTT
NA	NA	TRBJ1-5	TRBV10-2	CASSGGNEPQHF	TGCGCCAGCAGTGGCGGGAACGAGCCCCAGCATTTT
NA	NA	TRBJ1-1	TRBV18	CASSPSGPNTEAFF	TGTGCCAGCTCACCCAGCGGACCGAACACTGAAGCTTTCTTT
NA	TRBD1	TRBJ1-1	TRBV18	CASSRTGQQNTEAFF	TGTGCCAGCTCACGAACGGGACAGCAAAACACTGAAGCTTTCTTT
NA	NA	TRBJ1-2	TRBV12-5	CASGSIKGRNYGYTF	TGTGCTAGTGGTTCCATCAAGGGCCGTAACTATGGCTACACCTTC
NA	TRBD1	TRBJ1-3	TRBV7-9	CASSSGQSSGNTIYF	TGTGCCAGCAGCTCGGGACAGTCCTCTGGAAACACCATATATTTT
NA	TRBD2	TRBJ2-1	TRBV19	CASSIVEVAGGIDNEQFF	TGTGCCAGTAGTATAGTAGAGGTAGCGGGGGGTATTGACAATGAGCAGTTCTTC
NA	NA	TRBJ1-4	TRBV4-1	CASSQSAAAQNEKLFF	TGCGCCAGCAGCCAGTCTGCGGCAGCTCAGAATGAAAAACTGTTTTTT
few	NA	TRBJ1-1	TRBV6-5	CASSYSPMNTEAFF	TGTGCCAGCAGTTATTCCCCGATGAACACTGAAGCTTTCTTT
NA	NA	TRBJ2-6	TRBV6-5	CASRFSGANVLTF	TGTGCCAGCAGGTTCTCCGGGGCCAACGTCCTGACTTTC
NA	NA	TRBJ2-5	TRBV30	CAWSVETQYF	TGTGCCTGGAGTGTGGAGACCCAGTACTTC
NA	NA	TRBJ1-1	TRBV6-6	CASTHRFRTTTEAFF	TGTGCCAGCACCCACCGTTTCAGGACAACGACTGAAGCTTTCTTT
NA	TRBD1	TRBJ1-1	TRBV6-5	CASRGQALNTEAFF	TGTGCCAGCAGGGGACAGGCCCTGAACACTGAAGCTTTCTTT
once	NA	TRBJ1-6	TRBV25-1	CASSESTANSPLHF	TGTGCCAGCAGTGAATCGACAGCCAATTCACCCCTCCACTTT